The clone carrying this T cell receptor beta chain was observed a handful of times. As yet, its antigen is unknown. This sample was taken from a study of Graves' ophthalmopathy and Graves' hyperthyroidism. Ophthalmopathy not arising within 18 months of follow-up defined hyperthyroidism as stable. The study recruited hyperthyroidism patients aged 18 to 65 who were newly diagnosed, under 2 months' duration. Broader study findings: Ophthalmopathy progression cases were predicted by the model with 70.59% sensitivity and less than 85% specificity.

V gave up 0 bases and J gave up 5 bases, with 13 bases separating them. CDR3 length: 15 residues. Per the germline V gene, CDR1 is MNHEY and CDR2 is SVGAGI. Researchers took RNA transcripts and amplified TCR beta CDR3 regions from them. Second-round multiplex PCR came after a first-round RT-PCR that employed HTBI primers. TCRdb used MiXCR to reprocess the multiplex PCR reads, holding one entry per CDR3 protein. The repertoire holds 400,000 to 450,000 distinct CDR3 sequences, with roughly 21% as singletons. What was sequenced was peripheral blood. The chain is built from TRBV6-5 and TRBJ2-5; D is perhaps TRBD1 (6 bases). The sequence derives from a young woman with stable Graves' hyperthyroidism. The CDR3 is CASSYSKRGSETQYF. The CDR3 DNA reads TGTGCCAGCAGTTACTCGAAAAGGGGGTCGGAGACCCAGTACTTC.